The rows below give T cell receptor beta chains drawn from one sample of a study of cytomegalovirus exposure and HLA in healthy donors. This table comes from immunoSEQ multiplex PCR, and its TCRdb copy is limited to in-frame clones, with some not included. Of about 150,000 clones in the sample, nearly 10% were seen once. The sequencing sample was made of PBMCs. The receptors derive from a man between 45 and 60 years old in good health and CMV-seronegative. CDR3s include the opening cysteine and the closing phenylalanine or tryptophan. A D gene is named only where the DNA matches it firmly. Size values are once, few and many counts, or a class for expanded clones, and some rows have none.

d_call	j_call	clone_size	v_call	cdr3_nt	cdr3_aa
-	TRBJ1-2	few	TRBV28	TGTGCCAGCAGTTTACCCTTCTATGGCTACACCTTC	CASSLPFYGYTF
TRBD2	TRBJ2-5	few	TRBV5-6	TGTGCCAGCAGCTTGACCGGGCTAGCGGGCCTTCTGGGGCAGGAGACCCAGTACTTC	CASSLTGLAGLLGQETQYF
TRBD2	TRBJ2-7	few	TRBV11-1	TGTGCCAGCAGTTCTAGCGGGAGGGCGTACGAGCAGTACTTC	CASSSSGRAYEQYF
-	TRBJ1-6	-	TRBV19	TGTGCCAGTAGGATCCCGGGTCCGGGTAATTCACCCCTCCACTTT	CASRIPGPGNSPLHF
-	TRBJ2-3	-	TRBV7-9	TGTGCCAGCAGCTCCCTCGGGGCAGATACGCAGTATTTT	CASSSLGADTQYF
-	TRBJ2-7	few	TRBV6-1	TGTGCCAGCAGTGAAGGTCAGGCCAGAGACGAGCAGTACTTC	CASSEGQARDEQYF
-	TRBJ1-2	-	TRBV6-6	TGTGCCAGCGAATCTGACGGAGACTATGGCTACACCTTC	CASESDGDYGYTF
TRBD2	TRBJ2-7	few	TRBV28	TGTGCCAGCAGGCCCGGGCTAGCGGGAGGATACGAGCAGTACTTC	CASRPGLAGGYEQYF
-	TRBJ1-5	few	TRBV5-6	TGTGCCAGCAGCCAGTCTGGAAAGGGAGGCAATCAGCCCCAGCATTTT	CASSQSGKGGNQPQHF
-	TRBJ2-5	few	TRBV19	TGTGCCAGTAGTATAGACCAACCGGGAACAGGGCCGATGTACTTC	CASSIDQPGTGPMYF
-	TRBJ2-7	-	TRBV7-2	TGTGCCAGCAGCTTAGTCGGGGGGCGGACGGGCTTCTACGAGCAGTACTTC	CASSLVGGRTGFYEQYF
-	TRBJ2-1	-	TRBV2	TGTGCCAGCCGAGGGCAGCGGTCTCTGGGGAATGAGCAGTTCTTC	CASRGQRSLGNEQFF
TRBD1	TRBJ2-2	few	TRBV2	TGTGCCAGGGGGGACAGGGGGCCCCCGAACACCGGGGAGCTGTTTTTT	CARGDRGPPNTGELFF
-	TRBJ2-1	-	TRBV4-1	TGCGCCAGCAGCCAAGGGAGGGGTGGTGCGGGGACCCACAATGAGCAGTTCTTC	CASSQGRGGAGTHNEQFF
TRBD2	TRBJ2-1	few	TRBV7-2	TGTGCCAGCAGCTCGACTAGCGGGATCTACAATGAGCAGTTCTTC	CASSSTSGIYNEQFF
-	TRBJ2-7	few	TRBV6-6	TGTGCCAGCAGTTACCCGGAAGAGACTAAACCTACGAGAGAGTACTTC	CASSYPEETKPTREYF
-	TRBJ2-1	-	TRBV13	TGTGCCAGCAGCTTAGGAGGGCTAGCCCAAACCAGCTATGAGCAGTTCTTC	CASSLGGLAQTSYEQFF
-	TRBJ1-4	-	TRBV7-9	TGTGCCAGCAGTCGTCAGGGGTCCACCACAACTAATGAAAAACTGTTTTTT	CASSRQGSTTTNEKLFF
-	TRBJ2-3	few	TRBV4-1	TGCGCCAGCAGCCGAGAGCTAGGGAGAGATACGCAGTATTTT	CASSRELGRDTQYF
TRBD2	TRBJ2-5	few	TRBV28	TGTGCCAGCAGTTACGGGAGGGCCTACCAAGAGACCCAGTACTTC	CASSYGRAYQETQYF
-	TRBJ2-1	-	TRBV19	TGTGCCAGTGTTGGTGTGACCTTTGCAACCTCCACTAGGAATGAGCAGTTCTTC	CASVGVTFATSTRNEQFF
-	TRBJ1-4	few	TRBV9	TGTGCCAGCAGTGCTTTCGGGACGGGGGATGAAAAACTGTTTTTT	CASSAFGTGDEKLFF
-	TRBJ2-5	few	TRBV6-5	TGTGCCAGCAGACGCGCGGGCCCACAAGAGACCCAGTACTTC	CASRRAGPQETQYF
TRBD1	TRBJ1-2	-	TRBV5-4	TGTGCCAGCAGCCTCTCCTCGCTATATCCGGGACAGGGATCTGGCTACACCTTC	CASSLSSLYPGQGSGYTF
-	TRBJ1-4	few	TRBV30	TGTGCCTGGAGTGTGGGCCCCCCTGAAAAACTGTTTTTT	CAWSVGPPEKLFF
-	TRBJ2-1	-	TRBV11-2	TGTGCCAGCAGTTCAACAGGGAACTATGAGCAGTTCTTC	CASSSTGNYEQFF
TRBD1	TRBJ2-1	-	TRBV27	TGTGCCAGCAGCTTCTTTCTGACAGGGCTCGGGAATGAGCAGTTCTTC	CASSFFLTGLGNEQFF
-	TRBJ2-7	-	TRBV28	TGTGCCAGCAGTTTAACGGGGAGCTCCTACGAGCAGTACTTC	CASSLTGSSYEQYF
TRBD1	TRBJ1-1	few	TRBV5-4	TGTGCCAGCAGCCCCCCGACAGGGATGAACACTGAAGCTTTCTTT	CASSPPTGMNTEAFF
TRBD2	TRBJ2-3	-	TRBV11-2	TGTGCCAGCAGCTTAGTCGCTAGCGGGGCCCGCACAGATACGCAGTATTTT	CASSLVASGARTDTQYF
TRBD1	TRBJ1-5	few	TRBV6-6	TGTGCCAGCACTTTACCGGGACAGTGGGGCAATCAGCCCCAGCATTTT	CASTLPGQWGNQPQHF
TRBD1	TRBJ2-7	-	TRBV2	TGTGCCAGCAGTGAAGTTGCAGGGGGAACGAAAGAGCAGTACTTC	CASSEVAGGTKEQYF
TRBD1	TRBJ2-1	few	TRBV7-3	TGTGCCAGCAGCTTAACGGGGACAGTCAACAATGAGCAGTTCTTC	CASSLTGTVNNEQFF
TRBD2	TRBJ2-1	many	TRBV7-9	TGTGCCAGCAGCTTATGGGGGGGTGAGCAGTTCTTC	CASSLWGGEQFF
TRBD1	TRBJ2-6	-	TRBV19	TGTGCCAGTAGTCCTCGACAGGGACGGCCATCTGGGGCCAACGTCCTGACTTTC	CASSPRQGRPSGANVLTF
-	TRBJ2-2	few	TRBV2	TGTGCCAGCAGTCAAACAGGGAGACCGAACACCGGGGAGCTGTTTTTT	CASSQTGRPNTGELFF
-	TRBJ1-2	few	TRBV29-1	TGCAGCGTTGGGGGAGGGGCGCGTGGCTACACCTTC	CSVGGGARGYTF
TRBD1	TRBJ2-7	few	TRBV27	TGTGCCAGCAGTGATACAGGGGGCCAAAGGACCTACGAGCAGTACTTC	CASSDTGGQRTYEQYF
-	TRBJ2-5	few	TRBV7-7	TGTGCCAGCAGCTCTACAAGACGAGAGGCCCAGTACTTC	CASSSTRREAQYF
-	TRBJ2-2	few	TRBV10-3	TGTGCCATCAGTGAATCATCGAACACCGGGGAGCTGTTTTTT	CAISESSNTGELFF
-	TRBJ1-1	few	TRBV30	TGTGCCGGAGAAAGGGGGACTGAAGCTTTCTTT	CAGERGTEAFF
-	TRBJ1-1	-	TRBV7-3	TGTGCCAGCAGCTGGTACAGAGACACTGAAGCTTTCTTT	CASSWYRDTEAFF
TRBD1	TRBJ1-5	-	TRBV19	TGTGCCACTCAGGACAGGAGGTATCAGCCCCAGCATTTT	CATQDRRYQPQHF
-	TRBJ2-3	-	TRBV9	TGTGCCAGCAGCGTAAGTCCCCTAGGGGCCGATACGCAGTATTTT	CASSVSPLGADTQYF
-	TRBJ2-1	few	TRBV5-6	TGTGCCAGCAGCTTCCAACTAGGTTACAATGAGCAGTTCTTC	CASSFQLGYNEQFF
-	TRBJ1-1	-	TRBV5-4	TGTGCCAGCAGCTCGCTTGACAGGGAAGCTTTCTTT	CASSSLDREAFF
-	TRBJ1-1	-	TRBV7-8	TGTGCCAGCAGCTTAGTAAACAGGGATATCATGAACACTGAAGCTTTCTTT	CASSLVNRDIMNTEAFF
-	TRBJ2-3	-	TRBV20-1	TGCAGTGCCGACTTCACAGATACGCAGTATTTT	CSADFTDTQYF
TRBD1	TRBJ2-7	few	TRBV6-1	TGTGCCTCTAACAGGGGGCCTGGATCCTACGAGCAGTACTTC	CASNRGPGSYEQYF